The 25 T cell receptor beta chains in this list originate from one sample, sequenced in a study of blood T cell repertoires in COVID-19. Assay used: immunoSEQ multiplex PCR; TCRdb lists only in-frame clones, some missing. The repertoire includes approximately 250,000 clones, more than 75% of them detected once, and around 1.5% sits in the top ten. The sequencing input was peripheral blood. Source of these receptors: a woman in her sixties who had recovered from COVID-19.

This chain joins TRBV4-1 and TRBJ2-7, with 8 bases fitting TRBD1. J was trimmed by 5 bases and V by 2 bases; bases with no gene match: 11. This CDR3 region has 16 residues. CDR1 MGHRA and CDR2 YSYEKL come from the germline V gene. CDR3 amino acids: CASSQTAGTGYHEQYF. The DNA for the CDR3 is TGCGCCAGCAGCCAAACAGCCGGGACAGGTTATCACGAGCAGTACTTC.

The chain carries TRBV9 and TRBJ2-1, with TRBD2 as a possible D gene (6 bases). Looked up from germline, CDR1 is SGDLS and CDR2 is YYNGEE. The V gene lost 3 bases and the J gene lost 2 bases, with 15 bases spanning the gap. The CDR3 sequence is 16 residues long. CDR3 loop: CASSGDAGMAYNEQFF. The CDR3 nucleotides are TGTGCCAGCAGCGGCGACGCGGGGATGGCCTACAATGAGCAGTTCTTC.

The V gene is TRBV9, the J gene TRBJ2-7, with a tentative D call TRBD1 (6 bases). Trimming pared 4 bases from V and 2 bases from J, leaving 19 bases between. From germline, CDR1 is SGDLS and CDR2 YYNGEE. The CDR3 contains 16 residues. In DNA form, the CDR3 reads TGTGCCAGCAGCTCAACGGACAGCCTAAACGCCTACGAGCAGTACTTC. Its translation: CASSSTDSLNAYEQYF.

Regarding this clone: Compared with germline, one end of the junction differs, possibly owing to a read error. This CDR3 is CAGSAGTGANTGELFF. The CDR3 nucleotides read TGTGCCGGCAGCGCAGGGACAGGGGCGAACACCGGGGAGCTGTTTTTT. The rearrangement uses TRBV9 and TRBJ2-2; 10 nucleotides agree with TRBD1. The CDR3 contains 16 residues. Germline V gene data show CDR1 as SGDLS and CDR2 as YYNGEE.

CDR3: CASSESGQGAGEQYF. CDR3 DNA sequence: TGTGCCAGCAGTGAATCAGGACAGGGGGCTGGCGAGCAGTACTTC. J is TRBJ2-7 and V is TRBV2; 11 nucleotides match TRBD1. Trimming cost V 2 bases and J 6 bases; bases outside gene matches: 6. Per germline, CDR1 SNHLY and CDR2 FYNNEI. The CDR3 is 15 amino acids.

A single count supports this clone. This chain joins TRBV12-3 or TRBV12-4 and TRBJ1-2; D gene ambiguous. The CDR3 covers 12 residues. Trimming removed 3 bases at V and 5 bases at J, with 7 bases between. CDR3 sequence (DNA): TGTGCCAGCAGTTTTCCCTTATATGGCTACACCTTC. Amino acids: CASSFPLYGYTF.

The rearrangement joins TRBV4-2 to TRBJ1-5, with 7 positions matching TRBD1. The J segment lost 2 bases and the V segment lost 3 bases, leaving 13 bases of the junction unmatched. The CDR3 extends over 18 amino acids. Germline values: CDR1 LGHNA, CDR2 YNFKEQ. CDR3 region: CASSHSSTGARGNQPQHF. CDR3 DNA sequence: TGTGCCAGCAGCCATTCGAGTACAGGGGCGAGGGGCAATCAGCCCCAGCATTTT.

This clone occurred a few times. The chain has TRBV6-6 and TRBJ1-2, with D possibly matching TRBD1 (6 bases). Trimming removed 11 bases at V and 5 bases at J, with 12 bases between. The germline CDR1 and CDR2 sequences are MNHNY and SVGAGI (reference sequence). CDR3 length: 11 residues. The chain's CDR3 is CAGGGRYGYTF. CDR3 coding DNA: TGTGCCGGCGGGGGCCGGTATGGCTACACCTTC.

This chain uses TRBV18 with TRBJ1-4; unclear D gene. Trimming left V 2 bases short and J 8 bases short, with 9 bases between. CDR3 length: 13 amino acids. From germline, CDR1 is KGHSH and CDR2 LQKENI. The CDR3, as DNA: TGTGCCAGCTCACCATTGTGGCGGGAAAAACTGTTTTTT. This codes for CASSPLWREKLFF.

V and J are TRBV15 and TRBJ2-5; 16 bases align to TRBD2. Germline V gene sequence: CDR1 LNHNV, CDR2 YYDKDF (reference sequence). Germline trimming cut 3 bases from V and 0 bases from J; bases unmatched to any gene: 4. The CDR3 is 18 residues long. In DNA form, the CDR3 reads TGTGCCACCAGCAGGCCCGGGACTAGCGGGGGGGACCAAGAGACCCAGTACTTC. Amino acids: CATSRPGTSGGDQETQYF.

CDR3 sequence reads: CAISLDIGANVLTF. As DNA, the CDR3 is TGTGCCATCAGCCTTGACATTGGGGCCAACGTCCTGACTTTC. The chain is built from TRBV10-3 and TRBJ2-6, with D hard to call. Trimming took off 6 bases at V and 3 bases at J, with 9 bases between the two ends. This CDR3 is 14 amino acids long. Germline CDR1 and CDR2: ENHRY and SYGVKD.

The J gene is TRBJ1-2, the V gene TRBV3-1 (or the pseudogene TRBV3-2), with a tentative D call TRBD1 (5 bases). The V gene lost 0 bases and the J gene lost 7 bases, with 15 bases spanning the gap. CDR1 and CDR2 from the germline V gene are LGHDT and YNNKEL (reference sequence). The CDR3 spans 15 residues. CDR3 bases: TGTGCCAGCAGCCAAGAATTGAATAGGGGCCGTGGCTACACCTTC. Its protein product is CASSQELNRGRGYTF.

The CDR3 protein is CASSQVEAFNEQFF. In DNA, the CDR3 is TGCGCCAGCAGCCAAGTTGAGGCTTTCAATGAGCAGTTCTTC. The rearrangement uses TRBV4-1 and TRBJ2-1; D not certain. V lost 1 base to trimming and J lost 6 bases, with 10 bases between them. Germline assignment: CDR1 MGHRA and CDR2 YSYEKL. CDR3 length: 14 amino acids.

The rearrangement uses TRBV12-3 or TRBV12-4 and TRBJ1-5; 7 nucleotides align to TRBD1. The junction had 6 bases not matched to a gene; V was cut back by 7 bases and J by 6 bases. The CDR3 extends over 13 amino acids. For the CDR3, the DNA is TGTGCCAGCAATTACAGGGGTTTTCAGCCCCAGCATTTT. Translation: CASNYRGFQPQHF.

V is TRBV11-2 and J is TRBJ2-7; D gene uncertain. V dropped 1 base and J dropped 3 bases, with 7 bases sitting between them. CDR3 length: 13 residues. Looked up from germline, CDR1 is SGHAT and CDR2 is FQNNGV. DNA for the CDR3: TGTGCCAGCAGCTTAGTAACAGTCTACGAGCAGTACTTC. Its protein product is CASSLVTVYEQYF.

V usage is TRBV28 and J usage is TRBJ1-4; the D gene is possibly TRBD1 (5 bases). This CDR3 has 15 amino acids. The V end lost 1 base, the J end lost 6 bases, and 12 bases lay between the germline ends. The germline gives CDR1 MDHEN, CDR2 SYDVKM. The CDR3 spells CASSLSDSGDEKLFF. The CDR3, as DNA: TGTGCCAGCAGTTTATCCGACAGTGGAGATGAAAAACTGTTTTTT.

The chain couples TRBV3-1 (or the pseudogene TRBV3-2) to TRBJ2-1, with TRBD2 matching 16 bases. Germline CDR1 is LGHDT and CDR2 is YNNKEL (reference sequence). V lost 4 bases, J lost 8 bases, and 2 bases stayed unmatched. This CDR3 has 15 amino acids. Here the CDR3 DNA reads TGTGCCAGCAGCCCCGGGACTAGCGGGGGGGATGAGCAGTTCTTC. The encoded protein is CASSPGTSGGDEQFF.

CDR3 in DNA: TGTGCCAGCAGCTTGGGCGGGGGGAACTACGAGCAGTACTTC. This codes for CASSLGGGNYEQYF. This chain connects TRBV5-4 to TRBJ2-7, with 8 bases fitting TRBD2. The ends lost 0 bases at V and 3 bases at J; junction bases unmatched: 2. This CDR3 is 14 amino acids long. Germline assignment: CDR1 SGHNT and CDR2 YYREEE (reference sequence).

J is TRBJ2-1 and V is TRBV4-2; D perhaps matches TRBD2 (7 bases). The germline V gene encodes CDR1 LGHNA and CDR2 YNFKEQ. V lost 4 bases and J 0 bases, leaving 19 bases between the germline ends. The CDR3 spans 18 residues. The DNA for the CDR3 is TGTGCCAGCAGCCTCTTTCGCGGGGGCGAAAGCTCCTACAATGAGCAGTTCTTC. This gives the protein CASSLFRGGESSYNEQFF.

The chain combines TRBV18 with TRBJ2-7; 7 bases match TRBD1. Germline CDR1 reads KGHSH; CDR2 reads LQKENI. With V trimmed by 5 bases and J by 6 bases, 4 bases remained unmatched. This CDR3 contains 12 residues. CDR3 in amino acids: CASSRQGVEQYF. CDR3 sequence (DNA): TGTGCCAGCTCAAGACAGGGTGTCGAGCAGTACTTC.

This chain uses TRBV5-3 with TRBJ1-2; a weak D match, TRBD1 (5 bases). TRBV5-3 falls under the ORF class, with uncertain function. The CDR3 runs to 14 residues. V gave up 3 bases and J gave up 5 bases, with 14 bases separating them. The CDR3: CARSWVGAEYGYTF. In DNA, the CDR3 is TGTGCCAGAAGCTGGGTAGGGGCAGAGTATGGCTACACCTTC.

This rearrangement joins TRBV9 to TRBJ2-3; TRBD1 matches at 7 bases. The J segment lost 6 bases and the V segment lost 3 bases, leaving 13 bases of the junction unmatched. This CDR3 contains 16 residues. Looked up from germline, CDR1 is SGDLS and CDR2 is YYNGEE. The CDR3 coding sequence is TGTGCCAGCAGCGACTACAGGGGCGAAGTTTTCGATACGCAGTATTTT. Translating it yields CASSDYRGEVFDTQYF.

The CDR3: CASSQGQGMNQPQHF. CDR3 nucleotides: TGTGCCAGCTCACAGGGACAGGGTATGAATCAGCCCCAGCATTTT. V is TRBV18 and J is TRBJ1-5; TRBD1 matches at 9 bases. V lost 4 bases and J lost 4; bases outside the gene matches: 5. Germline loops: CDR1 KGHSH, CDR2 LQKENI. The CDR3 is 15 amino acids.

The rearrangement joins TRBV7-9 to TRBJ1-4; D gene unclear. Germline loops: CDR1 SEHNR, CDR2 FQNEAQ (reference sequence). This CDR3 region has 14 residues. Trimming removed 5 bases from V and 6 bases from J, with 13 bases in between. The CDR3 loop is CASSPSGRHEKLFF. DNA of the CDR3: TGTGCCAGCAGCCCATCGGGAAGACATGAAAAACTGTTTTTT.

CDR3 DNA: TGCGCCAGCAGCCAAGAACCAGGGGAGTTGGACACCGGGGAGCTGTTTTTT. It translates to CASSQEPGELDTGELFF. The chain is built from TRBV4-3 and TRBJ2-2; tentatively, D is TRBD1 (6 bases). Deletions cut 0 bases from V and 3 bases from J, with 14 bases between. The V gene's germline CDR1 is LGHNA and CDR2 YSLEER. The CDR3 extends over 17 amino acids.